This T cell receptor beta chain is drawn from a study of blood T cell repertoires in COVID-19. Looking at the study overall: The samples span acute and convalescent COVID-19 from the United States, Italy and Spain. PBMCs, B-cell-depleted T cells, or T cells were the source of the cDNA or gDNA that made up the material.

Those enrolled in Seattle joined during active infection and were followed longitudinally afterward. How the authors handled the data: By means of reference gene primer amplification, nucleated cell counts were estimated. The table came from immunoSEQ multiplex PCR; TCRdb's copy has only in-frame clones and leaves some out. From that table come the V and J calls and clone size; the DNA was used to work out D and trimming. The sample includes roughly 150,000 clones, over 75% of them seen just once. The count of this clone is one. The CDR3 spans 17 residues. The V and J ends lost 5 bases and 7 bases, in that order; junction bases with no gene match: 13. Germline V gives CDR1 SGHTA, CDR2 FQGNSA.

The specimen was peripheral blood. The sequence was obtained from a man aged 18 to 29 with COVID-19, enrolled during active disease. The rearrangement uses TRBV7-2 and TRBJ2-2, with TRBD2 matching 10 bases. For the CDR3, the DNA is TGTGCCAGCAGCGCCAGACTAGCGGGTGCCGGGGGCGGGGAGCTGTTTTTT. Translation: CASSARLAGAGGGELFF.